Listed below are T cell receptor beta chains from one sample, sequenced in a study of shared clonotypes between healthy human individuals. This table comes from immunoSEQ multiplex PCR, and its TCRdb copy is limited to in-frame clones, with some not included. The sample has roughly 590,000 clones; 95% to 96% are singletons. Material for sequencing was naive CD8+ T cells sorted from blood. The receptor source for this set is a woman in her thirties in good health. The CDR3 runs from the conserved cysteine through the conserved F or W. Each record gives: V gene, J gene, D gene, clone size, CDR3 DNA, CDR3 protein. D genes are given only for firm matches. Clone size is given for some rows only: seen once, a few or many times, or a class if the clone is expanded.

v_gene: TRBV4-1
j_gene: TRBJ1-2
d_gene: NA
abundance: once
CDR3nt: TGCGCCAGCAGCCAAGGGGCCGACTCGGGGGGCTACACCTTC
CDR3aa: CASSQGADSGGYTF

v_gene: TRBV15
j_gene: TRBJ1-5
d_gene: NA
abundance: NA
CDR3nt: TGTGCCACCAGCAGGGAGGTAAATCAGCCCCAGCATTTT
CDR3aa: CATSREVNQPQHF

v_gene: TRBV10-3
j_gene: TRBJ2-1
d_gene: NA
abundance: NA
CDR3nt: TGTGCCATCAGTGAGAGCCGACTCGTGGCCTCCTACAATGAGCAGTTCTTC
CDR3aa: CAISESRLVASYNEQFF

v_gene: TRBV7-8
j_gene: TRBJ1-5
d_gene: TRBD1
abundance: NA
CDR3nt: TGTGCCAGCAGCTCAGGGGGCGGGGGCAATCAGCCCCAGCATTTT
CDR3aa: CASSSGGGGNQPQHF

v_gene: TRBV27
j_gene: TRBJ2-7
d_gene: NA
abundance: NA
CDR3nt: TGTGCCAGCAGCCTTGACCAGGGAGGCCACGAGCAGTACTTC
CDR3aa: CASSLDQGGHEQYF

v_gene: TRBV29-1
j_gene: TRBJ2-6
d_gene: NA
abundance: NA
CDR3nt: TGCAGCGTGCTAACCTGGGAGGACTCTGGGGCCAACGTCCTGACTTTC
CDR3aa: CSVLTWEDSGANVLTF

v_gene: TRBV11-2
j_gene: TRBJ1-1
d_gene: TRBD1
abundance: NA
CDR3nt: TGTGCCAGCAGCTTAGATCCCCCCACAGGGGGCGTGAACACTGAAGCTTTCTTT
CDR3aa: CASSLDPPTGGVNTEAFF

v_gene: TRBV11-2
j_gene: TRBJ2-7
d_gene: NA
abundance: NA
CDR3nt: TGTGCCAGCAGCCCTGAGCCGGGTTCCTACGAGCAGTACTTC
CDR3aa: CASSPEPGSYEQYF

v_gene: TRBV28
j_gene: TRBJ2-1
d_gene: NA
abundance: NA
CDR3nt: TGTGCCAGCAGCAGACTAGGAAGCTCCTACAATGAGCAGTTCTTC
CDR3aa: CASSRLGSSYNEQFF

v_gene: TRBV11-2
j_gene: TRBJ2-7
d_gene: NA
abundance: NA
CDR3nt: TGTGCCAGCAGCTTGTGGCAGGGCTACGAGCAGTACTTC
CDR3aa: CASSLWQGYEQYF

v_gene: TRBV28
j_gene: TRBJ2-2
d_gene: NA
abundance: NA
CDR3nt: TGTGCCAGCAGTTCCTCGACAGGAACCGGGGAGCTGTTTTTT
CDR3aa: CASSSSTGTGELFF

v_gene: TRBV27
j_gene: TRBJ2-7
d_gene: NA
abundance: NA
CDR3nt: TGTGCCAGCAGTTTGGCCAGCTCCTACGAGCAGTACTTC
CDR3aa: CASSLASSYEQYF

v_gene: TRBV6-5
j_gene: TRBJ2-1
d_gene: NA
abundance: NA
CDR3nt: TGTGCCAGCAGTTATACGGGGGGCCACAATGAGCAGTTCTTC
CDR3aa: CASSYTGGHNEQFF

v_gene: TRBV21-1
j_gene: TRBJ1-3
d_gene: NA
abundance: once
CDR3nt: TGTGCCAGCAGCCCAAACCTGCCGGAATATGGAAACACCATATATTTT
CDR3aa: CASSPNLPEYGNTIYF

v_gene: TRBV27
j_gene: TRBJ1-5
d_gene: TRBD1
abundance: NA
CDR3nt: TGTGCCAGCAGTTTTGGACAGGGTCAGCCCCAGCATTTT
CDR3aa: CASSFGQGQPQHF